These T cell receptor beta chains were read from a single sample in a study of OX40 agonist ivuxolimab in advanced cancers. Generated by immunoSEQ multiplex PCR, the TCRdb table keeps only in-frame clones and is missing some. The sample yields more than 10,000 clones, around 84% seen once. This specimen consisted of CD4+ or CD8+ T cells sorted from blood, obtained in a trial of the OX40 agonist ivuxolimab. These receptors all stem from an adult with an advanced solid tumor such as melanoma, head and neck, liver or kidney cancer. The CDR3 runs from the conserved cysteine through the conserved F or W. The order of the fields is CDR3 protein, V gene.

cdr3_aa: CASSPTANTEAFF
v_call: TRBV5-6

cdr3_aa: CASTGLPMVWGRTEAFF
v_call: TRBV5-5

cdr3_aa: CAISEWRGEQFF
v_call: TRBV10-3

cdr3_aa: CASTLDRPEQYF
v_call: TRBV6-1

cdr3_aa: CASSIGTGGNGYTF
v_call: TRBV11-3

cdr3_aa: CASSYLGNEQFF
v_call: TRBV7-3

cdr3_aa: CASTPLAGGDNEQFF
v_call: TRBV19

cdr3_aa: CSVEGQANQETQYF
v_call: TRBV29-1

cdr3_aa: CASSLSYGDTEAFF
v_call: TRBV27

cdr3_aa: CAISESLDSSYNEQFF
v_call: TRBV10-3

cdr3_aa: CASSLEGVLYNEQFF
v_call: TRBV7-3

cdr3_aa: CASSQGDSSYEQYF
v_call: TRBV5-1

cdr3_aa: CASSLGFGHNEQFF
v_call: TRBV7-2

cdr3_aa: CSVGGGPTYNEQFF
v_call: TRBV29-1

cdr3_aa: CASSHVGVLGRIYGYTF
v_call: TRBV19

cdr3_aa: CASTPSNGGQETQYF
v_call: TRBV19

cdr3_aa: CASSKTGEANEQYF
v_call: TRBV6-5

cdr3_aa: CASSLGFGTEAFF
v_call: TRBV27

cdr3_aa: CASSWTNGDTEAFF
v_call: TRBV5-1

cdr3_aa: CASSQVKSTEQFF
v_call: TRBV4-2

cdr3_aa: CASSLIRDTEAFF
v_call: TRBV5-1

cdr3_aa: CASSLRMDFYGYTF
v_call: TRBV28

cdr3_aa: CASSPRTSGDYEQYF
v_call: TRBV13

cdr3_aa: CASSFWTATYEQYF
v_call: TRBV5-6

cdr3_aa: CASSLRFSYEQYF
v_call: TRBV27

cdr3_aa: CASREGGKETQYF
v_call: TRBV5-4

cdr3_aa: CASTSDRGLGNTIYF
v_call: TRBV4-3

cdr3_aa: CASTTGSFLETQYF
v_call: TRBV10-2

cdr3_aa: CAISEEEQGSRGYGYTF
v_call: TRBV10-3